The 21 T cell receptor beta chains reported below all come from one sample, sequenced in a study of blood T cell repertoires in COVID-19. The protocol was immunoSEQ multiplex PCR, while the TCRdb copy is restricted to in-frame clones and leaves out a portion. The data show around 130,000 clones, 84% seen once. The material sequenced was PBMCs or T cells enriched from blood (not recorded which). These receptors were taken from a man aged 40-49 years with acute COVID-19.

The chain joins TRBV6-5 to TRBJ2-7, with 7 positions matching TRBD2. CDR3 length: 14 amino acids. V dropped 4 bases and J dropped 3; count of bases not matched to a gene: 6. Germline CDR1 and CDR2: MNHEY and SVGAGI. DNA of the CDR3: TGTGCCAGCAGTTGGGTCACGGGGGGCTACGAGCAGTACTTC. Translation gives CASSWVTGGYEQYF.

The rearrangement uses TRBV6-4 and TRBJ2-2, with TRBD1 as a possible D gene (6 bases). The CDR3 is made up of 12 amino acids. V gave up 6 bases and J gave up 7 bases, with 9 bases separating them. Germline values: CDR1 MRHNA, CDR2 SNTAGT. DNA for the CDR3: TGTGCCAGCAGACAACAGGGCGGGGAGCTGTTTTTT. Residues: CASRQQGGELFF.

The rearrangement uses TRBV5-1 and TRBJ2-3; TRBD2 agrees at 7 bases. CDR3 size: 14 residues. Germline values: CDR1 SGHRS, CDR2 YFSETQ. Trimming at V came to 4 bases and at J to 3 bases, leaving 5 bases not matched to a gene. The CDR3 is CASSPGLETDTQYF. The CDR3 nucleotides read TGCGCCAGCAGCCCCGGACTAGAGACAGATACGCAGTATTTT.

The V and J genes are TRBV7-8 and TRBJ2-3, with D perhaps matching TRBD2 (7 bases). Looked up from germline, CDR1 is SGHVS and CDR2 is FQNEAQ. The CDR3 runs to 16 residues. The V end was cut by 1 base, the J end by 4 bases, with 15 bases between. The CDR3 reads CASSLGSGGASDTQYF. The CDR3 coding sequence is TGTGCCAGCAGCTTAGGCAGTGGGGGGGCATCAGATACGCAGTATTTT.

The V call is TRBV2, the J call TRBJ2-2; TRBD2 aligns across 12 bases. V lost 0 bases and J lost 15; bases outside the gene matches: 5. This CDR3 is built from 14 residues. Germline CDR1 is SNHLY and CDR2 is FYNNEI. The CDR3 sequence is CASSEALAGGWVFF. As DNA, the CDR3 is TGTGCCAGCAGTGAAGCCCTAGCGGGAGGGTGGGTGTTTTTT.

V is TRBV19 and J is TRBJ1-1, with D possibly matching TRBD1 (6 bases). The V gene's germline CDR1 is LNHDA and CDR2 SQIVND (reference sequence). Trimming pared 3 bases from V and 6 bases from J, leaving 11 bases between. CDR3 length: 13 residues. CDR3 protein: CASSISGAAEAFF. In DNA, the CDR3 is TGTGCCAGTAGTATCTCAGGGGCGGCTGAAGCTTTCTTT.

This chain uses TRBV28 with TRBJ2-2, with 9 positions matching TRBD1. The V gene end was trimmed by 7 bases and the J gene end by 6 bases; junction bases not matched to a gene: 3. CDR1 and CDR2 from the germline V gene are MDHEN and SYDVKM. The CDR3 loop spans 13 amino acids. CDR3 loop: CASKGQGPGELFF. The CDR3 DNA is TGTGCCAGCAAGGGACAGGGCCCCGGGGAGCTGTTTTTT.

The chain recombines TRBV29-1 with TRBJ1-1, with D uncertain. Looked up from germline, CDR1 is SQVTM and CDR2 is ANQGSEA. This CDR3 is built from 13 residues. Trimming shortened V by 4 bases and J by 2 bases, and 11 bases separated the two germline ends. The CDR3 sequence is CSVVNTFNTEAFF. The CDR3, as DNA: TGCAGCGTTGTAAACACCTTTAACACTGAAGCTTTCTTT.

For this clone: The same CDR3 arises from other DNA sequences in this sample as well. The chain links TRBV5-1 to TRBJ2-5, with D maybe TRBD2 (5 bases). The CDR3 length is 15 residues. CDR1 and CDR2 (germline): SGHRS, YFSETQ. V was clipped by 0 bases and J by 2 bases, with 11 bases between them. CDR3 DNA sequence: TGCGCCAGCAGCTTGGGAGGGAGTGGGCAAGAGACCCAGTACTTC. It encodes CASSLGGSGQETQYF.

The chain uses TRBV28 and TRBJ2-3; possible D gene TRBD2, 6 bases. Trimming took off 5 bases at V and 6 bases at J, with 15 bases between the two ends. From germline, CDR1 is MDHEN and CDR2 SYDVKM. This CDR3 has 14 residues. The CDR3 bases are TGTGCCAGCAGTGGGGACTCCGCCTCCGATACGCAGTATTTT. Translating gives CASSGDSASDTQYF.

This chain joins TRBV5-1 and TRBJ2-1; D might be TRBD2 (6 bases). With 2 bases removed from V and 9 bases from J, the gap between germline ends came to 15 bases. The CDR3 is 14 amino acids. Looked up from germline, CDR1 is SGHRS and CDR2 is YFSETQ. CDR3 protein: CASSFEAGFGEQFF. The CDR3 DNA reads TGCGCCAGCAGCTTCGAAGCGGGTTTTGGTGAGCAGTTCTTC.

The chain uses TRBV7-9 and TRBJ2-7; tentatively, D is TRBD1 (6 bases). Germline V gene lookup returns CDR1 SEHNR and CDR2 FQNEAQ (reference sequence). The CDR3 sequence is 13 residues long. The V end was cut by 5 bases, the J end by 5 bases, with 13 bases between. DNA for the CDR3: TGTGCCAGCAGCCCTCTCGGGGACAACGAGCAGTACTTC. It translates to CASSPLGDNEQYF.

Here the CDR3 DNA reads TGTGCCAGCAGTTACTCGAGCGGGGCTAGCACAGATACGCAGTATTTT. Protein: CASSYSSGASTDTQYF. The chain is built from TRBV6-5 and TRBJ2-3, with TRBD2 matching 7 bases. The CDR3 is 16 residues long. Germline values: CDR1 MNHEY, CDR2 SVGAGI. The V and J ends lost 0 bases and 0 bases, in that order; junction bases with no gene match: 3.

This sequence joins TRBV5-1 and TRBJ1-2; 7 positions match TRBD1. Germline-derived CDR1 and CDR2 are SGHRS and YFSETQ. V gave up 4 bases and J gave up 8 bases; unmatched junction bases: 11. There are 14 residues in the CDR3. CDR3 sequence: CASSPGTVSQGYTF. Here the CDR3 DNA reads TGCGCCAGCAGCCCGGGGACAGTAAGTCAGGGCTACACCTTC.

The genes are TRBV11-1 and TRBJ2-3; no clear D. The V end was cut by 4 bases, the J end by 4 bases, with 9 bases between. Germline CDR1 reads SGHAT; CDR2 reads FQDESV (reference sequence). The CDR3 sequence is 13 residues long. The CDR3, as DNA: TGTGCCAGCAGCTATCAACGGGCAGATACGCAGTATTTT. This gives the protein CASSYQRADTQYF.

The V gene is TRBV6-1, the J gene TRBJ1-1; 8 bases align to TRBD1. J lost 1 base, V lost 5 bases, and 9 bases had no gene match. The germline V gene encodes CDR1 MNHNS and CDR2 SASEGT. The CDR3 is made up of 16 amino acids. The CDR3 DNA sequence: TGTGCCAGCAGTCAAGACCGGACAGGGAGGAACACTGAAGCTTTCTTT. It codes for CASSQDRTGRNTEAFF.

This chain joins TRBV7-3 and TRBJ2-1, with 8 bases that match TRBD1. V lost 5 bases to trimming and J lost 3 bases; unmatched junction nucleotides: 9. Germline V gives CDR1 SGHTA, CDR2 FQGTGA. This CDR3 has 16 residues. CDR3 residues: CASSPNGQGLYNEQFF. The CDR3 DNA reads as TGTGCCAGCAGCCCTAACGGACAGGGACTCTACAATGAGCAGTTCTTC.

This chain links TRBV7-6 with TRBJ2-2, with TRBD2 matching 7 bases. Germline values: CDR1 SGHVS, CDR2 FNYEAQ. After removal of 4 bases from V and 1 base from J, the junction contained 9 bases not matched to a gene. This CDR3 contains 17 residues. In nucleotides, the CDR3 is TGTGCCAGCAGCTCACCTGGGGGGGGAGAGAACACCGGGGAGCTGTTTTTT. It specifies CASSSPGGGENTGELFF. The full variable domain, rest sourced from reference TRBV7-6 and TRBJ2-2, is GAGVSQSPRYKVTKRGQDVALRCDPISGHVSLYWYRQALGQGPEFLTYFNYEAQQDKSGLPNDRFSAERPEGSISTLTIQRTEQRDSAMYRCASSSPGGGENTGELFFGEGSRLTVL.

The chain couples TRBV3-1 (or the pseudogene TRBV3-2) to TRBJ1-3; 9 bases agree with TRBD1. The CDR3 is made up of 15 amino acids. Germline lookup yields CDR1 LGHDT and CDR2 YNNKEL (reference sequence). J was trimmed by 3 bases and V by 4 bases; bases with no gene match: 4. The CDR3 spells CASSRWGQGGNTIYF. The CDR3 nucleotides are TGTGCCAGCAGCCGTTGGGGACAGGGTGGAAACACCATATATTTT.

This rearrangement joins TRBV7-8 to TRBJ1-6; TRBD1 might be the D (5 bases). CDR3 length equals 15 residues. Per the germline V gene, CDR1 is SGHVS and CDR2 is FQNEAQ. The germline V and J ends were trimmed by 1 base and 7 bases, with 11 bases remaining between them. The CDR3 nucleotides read TGTGCCAGCAGCTTAGATAGGGGCTCGAATTCACCCCTCCACTTT. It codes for CASSLDRGSNSPLHF.

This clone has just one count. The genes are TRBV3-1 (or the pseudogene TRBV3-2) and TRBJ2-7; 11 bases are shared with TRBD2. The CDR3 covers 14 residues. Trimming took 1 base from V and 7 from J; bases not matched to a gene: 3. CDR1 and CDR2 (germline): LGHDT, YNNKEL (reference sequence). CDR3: CASSQVSGGGEQYF. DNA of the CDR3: TGTGCCAGCAGCCAAGTTAGCGGGGGGGGTGAGCAGTACTTC.